A single sample gave rise to the 21 T cell receptor beta chains below, sequenced in a study of response to subunit inactivated influenza vaccine. One entry per CDR3 protein results from TCRdb running MiXCR on the RT-PCR reads. The repertoire holds 650,000 to 850,000 distinct CDR3 sequences, with more than 11% as singletons. This specimen consisted of PBMCs from blood, obtained less than 15 days before vaccination. The origin of the receptors is a man aged 45-65 years who received an inactivated influenza vaccine.

The chain links TRBV6-1 to TRBJ2-5; D unclear. V was clipped by 6 bases and J by 4 bases, with 15 bases between them. The V gene's germline CDR1 is MNHNS and CDR2 SASEGT. This CDR3 is 14 amino acids long. The CDR3 DNA follows: TGTGCCAGCAGGCGGACGGCCGATACAGAGACCCAGTACTTC. Protein sequence: CASRRTADTETQYF.

This clonotype was observed a handful of times. J is TRBJ2-5 and V is TRBV7-2; 7 bases map to TRBD2. This CDR3 is 15 amino acids long. Trimming took 0 bases from V and 5 from J; bases not matched to a gene: 6. Per the germline V gene, CDR1 is SGHTA and CDR2 is FQGNSA. The CDR3 sequence: CASSLARGGQETQYF. The CDR3 bases are TGTGCCAGCAGCTTAGCGAGGGGAGGGCAGGAGACCCAGTACTTC.

In this sample, this clonotype turned up a few times. The V gene is TRBV7-2, the J gene TRBJ1-5, with 7 bases that match TRBD1. The CDR3 length is 15 residues. Germline loops: CDR1 SGHTA, CDR2 FQGNSA. The junction had 4 bases not matched to a gene; V was cut back by 1 base and J by 4 bases. CDR3 DNA sequence: TGTGCCAGCAGCTTAGTTAGGGGGCCGAATCAGCCCCAGCATTTT. It encodes CASSLVRGPNQPQHF.

This chain uses TRBV9 with TRBJ2-3; 7 positions match TRBD2. This CDR3 has 15 amino acids. V was pared by 4 bases and J by 2 bases, with 7 bases of the junction left unmatched. CDR1 is SGDLS, CDR2 YYNGEE, per germline. The CDR3 bases are TGTGCCAGCAGCCTTTCTAGCGGATTCACAGATACGCAGTATTTT. Translating it yields CASSLSSGFTDTQYF.

The chain is built from TRBV20-1 and TRBJ2-7; either TRBD1 or TRBD2 may fit D (6 bases each). This CDR3 has 12 amino acids. CDR1 is DFQATT and CDR2 is SNEGSKA in the germline V gene (reference sequence). V was cut by 2 bases and J by 5 bases, with 10 bases left in between. The CDR3 protein is CSARPGGDEQYF. CDR3 bases: TGCAGTGCTAGACCCGGGGGCGACGAGCAGTACTTC.

This clonotype came up a few times. This chain connects TRBV28 to TRBJ1-5; unclear D gene. V was pared by 4 bases and J by 10 bases, with 11 bases between. The CDR3 loop spans 12 amino acids. Germline V CDR1 and CDR2: MDHEN, SYDVKM. CDR3 nucleotide sequence: TGTGCCAGCAGTTCCATACTTTTACCCCAGCATTTT. It translates to CASSSILLPQHF.

This clonotype was found a few times. This chain connects TRBV7-2 to TRBJ2-4; 9 bases agree with TRBD2. V lost 5 bases to trimming and J lost 7 bases; unmatched junction nucleotides: 9. The CDR3 has 15 amino acids. The germline gives CDR1 SGHTA, CDR2 FQGNSA. DNA for the CDR3: TGTGCCAGCAGCGGTTCTAGCGGGACTGCGAACATTCAGTACTTC. Protein product: CASSGSSGTANIQYF.

This clonotype was picked up many times. V is TRBV5-1 and J is TRBJ2-2; 11 nucleotides match TRBD1. V lost 4 bases, J lost 2 bases, and 4 bases stayed unmatched. There are 16 residues in the CDR3. CDR1 and CDR2 (germline): SGHRS, YFSETQ. The CDR3 here is CASSLRTGGNTGELFF. In DNA, the CDR3 is TGCGCCAGCAGCCTTCGGACAGGGGGCAACACCGGGGAGCTGTTTTTT.

The chain has TRBV9 and TRBJ2-2; tentatively, D is TRBD1 (5 bases). The V and J ends lost 0 bases and 1 base respectively, with 10 bases between them. The length of the CDR3 is 16 residues. CDR1 and CDR2 from the germline V gene are SGDLS and YYNGEE. The CDR3 region is CASSVEGQGNTGELFF. DNA for the CDR3: TGTGCCAGCAGCGTAGAGGGGCAGGGGAACACCGGGGAGCTGTTTTTT.

This clonotype showed up just a few times. This rearrangement joins TRBV20-1 to TRBJ1-4, with D unresolved. V shed 6 bases and J shed 13 bases, with 15 bases lying between them. Germline V gene lookup returns CDR1 DFQATT and CDR2 SNEGSKA (reference sequence). This CDR3 has 11 amino acids. The CDR3 DNA reads as TGCAGTGCCACACAGACGACGGGACTGTTTTTT. This gives the protein CSATQTTGLFF.

The J gene is TRBJ2-3, the V gene TRBV15; D perhaps matches TRBD2 (6 bases). The germline V and J ends were trimmed by 6 bases and 6 bases, with 13 bases remaining between them. This CDR3 spans 13 amino acids. Germline CDR1 and CDR2: LNHNV and YYDKDF (reference sequence). The DNA of the CDR3 is TGTGCCACCAGTCCGGGAGCCCCCGATACGCAGTATTTT. Amino acids: CATSPGAPDTQYF.

CDR3 in amino acids: CATSRSRQSNSPLHF. The CDR3 nucleotides read TGTGCCACCAGCAGATCCAGACAGTCTAATTCACCCCTCCACTTT. The gene calls are TRBV15 and TRBJ1-6; possibly TRBD1 for D (5 bases). V gave up 2 bases and J gave up 6 bases, with 11 bases separating them. The CDR3 totals 15 residues. From germline, CDR1 is LNHNV and CDR2 YYDKDF (reference sequence).

This clonotype was picked up a small number of times. V usage is TRBV7-2 and J usage is TRBJ1-2; 10 bases match TRBD1. The trim removed 5 bases at V and 10 bases at J, leaving 7 bases unmatched. This CDR3 is built from 13 residues. Germline CDR1 reads SGHTA; CDR2 reads FQGNSA. DNA of the CDR3: TGTGCCAGCAGCCCCGGGGGACAGGGGTTCTACACCTTC. Translating it yields CASSPGGQGFYTF.

V usage is TRBV29-1 and J usage is TRBJ1-2; D unresolved. The CDR3 consists of 11 residues. Germline CDR1 and CDR2: SQVTM and ANQGSEA. V was trimmed by 4 bases and J by 7 bases, leaving 10 bases between them. This chain's CDR3 is CSVVADSGYTF. The CDR3 region has the DNA TGCAGCGTTGTGGCTGATAGTGGCTACACCTTC.

This clonotype was recorded a few times. V is TRBV27 and J is TRBJ1-4, with a tentative D call TRBD1 (5 bases). The CDR3 runs to 16 residues. Germline values: CDR1 MNHEY, CDR2 SMNVEV (reference sequence). Trimming pared 3 bases from V and 2 bases from J, leaving 13 bases between. CDR3 loop: CASSFYGGGTNEKLFF. The CDR3 nucleotides read TGTGCCAGCAGTTTTTATGGGGGTGGCACTAATGAAAAACTGTTTTTT.

In its sample, this clonotype was seen a few times. The rearrangement links TRBV6-5 to TRBJ2-3; TRBD1 is a possible D gene (5 bases). The CDR3 runs 17 residues. Between the trimmed V and J ends, which lost 2 bases and 0 bases, there was a span of 15 bases. Germline V gene sequence: CDR1 MNHEY, CDR2 SVGAGI. The CDR3 is CASSYVVGPLSTDTQYF. The CDR3 DNA is TGTGCCAGCAGTTACGTGGTGGGGCCCCTTAGCACAGATACGCAGTATTTT.

This clonotype showed up just a few times. The chain links TRBV16 to TRBJ1-4; D perhaps matches TRBD1 (6 bases). V lost 3 bases, J lost 7 bases, and 15 bases lay in between. The V gene's germline CDR1 is KGHSY and CDR2 FQNENV. The CDR3 sequence is 15 residues long. DNA of the CDR3: TGTGCCAGCAGCCAGACTCAGGGGAAGGGTGAAAAACTGTTTTTT. This gives the protein CASSQTQGKGEKLFF.

This clonotype was seen many times. This chain uses TRBV7-8 with TRBJ2-2; unclear D gene. Germline CDR1 is SGHVS and CDR2 is FQNEAQ. The CDR3 has 16 amino acids. Trimming left V 6 bases short and J 0 bases short, with 14 bases between. The CDR3 nucleotides read TGTGCCAGCAGTTCTGACCCAAACCCGAACACCGGGGAGCTGTTTTTT. Protein product: CASSSDPNPNTGELFF.

As DNA, the CDR3 is TGTGCCAGCAGCTTAAAGGGACTAGGATACTCCTACAATGAGCAGTTCTTC. This encodes CASSLKGLGYSYNEQFF. The chain couples TRBV11-2 to TRBJ2-1, with 8 positions matching TRBD2. This CDR3 spans 17 amino acids. CDR1 is SGHAT, CDR2 FQNNGV, per germline. Trimming took 2 bases from V and 0 from J; bases not matched to a gene: 6. Full variable domain (rest looked up from reference TRBV11-2 and TRBJ2-1): EAGVAQSPRYKIIEKRQSVAFWCNPISGHATLYWYQQILGQGPKLLIQFQNNGVVDDSQLPKDRFSAERLKGVDSTLKIQPAKLEDSAVYLCASSLKGLGYSYNEQFFGPGTRLTVL.

A few counts support this clonotype. The rearrangement links TRBV2 to TRBJ2-7; 7 positions agree with TRBD2. This CDR3 contains 13 residues. Germline-derived CDR1 and CDR2 are SNHLY and FYNNEI. With 6 bases clipped from V and 6 bases from J, the junction kept 8 bases outside the gene matches. This CDR3 reads CASSIDLAGEQYF. The CDR3 DNA reads TGTGCCAGCAGCATCGATTTAGCGGGCGAGCAGTACTTC.

As DNA, the CDR3 is TGTGCCAGCAGCTCACTAGCGGGTCAACCCCGGGCCGCCGGGGAGCTGTTTTTT. It yields the protein CASSSLAGQPRAAGELFF. The chain employs TRBV11-2 and TRBJ2-2, with 9 bases fitting TRBD2. Trimming removed 4 bases from V and 6 bases from J; junction bases left unmatched: 15. Germline CDR1 SGHAT, CDR2 FQNNGV. The CDR3 loop spans 18 amino acids.